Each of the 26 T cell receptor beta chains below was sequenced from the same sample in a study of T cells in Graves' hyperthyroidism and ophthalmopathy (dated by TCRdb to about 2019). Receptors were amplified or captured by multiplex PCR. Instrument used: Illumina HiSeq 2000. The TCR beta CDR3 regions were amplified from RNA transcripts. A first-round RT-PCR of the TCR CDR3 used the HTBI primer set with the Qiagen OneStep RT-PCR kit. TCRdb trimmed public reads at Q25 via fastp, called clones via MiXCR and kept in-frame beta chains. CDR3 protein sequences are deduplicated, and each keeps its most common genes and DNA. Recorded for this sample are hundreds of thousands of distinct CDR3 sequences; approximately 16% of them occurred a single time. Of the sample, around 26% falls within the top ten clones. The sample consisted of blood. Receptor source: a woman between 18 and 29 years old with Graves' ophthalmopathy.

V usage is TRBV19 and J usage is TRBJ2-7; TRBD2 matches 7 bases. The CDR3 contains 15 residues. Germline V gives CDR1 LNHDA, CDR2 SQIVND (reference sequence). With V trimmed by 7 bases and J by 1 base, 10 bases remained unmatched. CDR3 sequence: CASKMRDYLSYEQYF. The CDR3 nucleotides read TGTGCCAGTAAGATGAGGGACTATTTGTCCTACGAGCAGTACTTC.

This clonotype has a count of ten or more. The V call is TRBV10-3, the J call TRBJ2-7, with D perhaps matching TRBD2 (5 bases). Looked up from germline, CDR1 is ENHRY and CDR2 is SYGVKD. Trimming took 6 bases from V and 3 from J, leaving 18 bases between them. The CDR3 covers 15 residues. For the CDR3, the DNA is TGTGCCATCAGCCACAGCGGACGGAACGACTACGAGCAGTACTTC. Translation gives CAISHSGRNDYEQYF.

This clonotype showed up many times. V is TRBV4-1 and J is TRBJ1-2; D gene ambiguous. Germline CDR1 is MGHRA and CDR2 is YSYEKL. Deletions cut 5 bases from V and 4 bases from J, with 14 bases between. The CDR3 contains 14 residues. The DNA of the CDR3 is TGCGCCAGCAGCTCACTTGGATCCTCCTATGGCTACACCTTC. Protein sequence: CASSSLGSSYGYTF.

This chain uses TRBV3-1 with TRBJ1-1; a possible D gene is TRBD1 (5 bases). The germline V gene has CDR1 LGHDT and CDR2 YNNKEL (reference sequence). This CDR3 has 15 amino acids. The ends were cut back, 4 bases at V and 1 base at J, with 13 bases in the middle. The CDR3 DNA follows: TGTGCCAGCAGCCTACTACCCGGGGGGAACACTGAAGCTTTCTTT. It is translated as CASSLLPGGNTEAFF.

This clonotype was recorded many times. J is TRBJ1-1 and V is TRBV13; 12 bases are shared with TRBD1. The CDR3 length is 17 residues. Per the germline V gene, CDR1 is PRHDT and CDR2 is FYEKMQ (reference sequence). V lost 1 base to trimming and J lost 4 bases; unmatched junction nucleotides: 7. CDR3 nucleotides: TGTGCCAGCAGCTTAGAGTGGCGGGACAGGGGGCCCACTGAAGCTTTCTTT. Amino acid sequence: CASSLEWRDRGPTEAFF.

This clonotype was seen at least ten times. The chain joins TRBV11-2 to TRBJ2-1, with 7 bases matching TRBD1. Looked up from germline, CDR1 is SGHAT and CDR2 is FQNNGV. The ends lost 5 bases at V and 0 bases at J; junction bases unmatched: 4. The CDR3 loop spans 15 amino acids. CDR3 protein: CASSPRQGSYNEQFF. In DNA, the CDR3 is TGTGCCAGCAGCCCCAGACAGGGCTCCTACAATGAGCAGTTCTTC.

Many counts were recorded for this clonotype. CDR3 DNA sequence: TGTGCTAGTGGCCCGCCAAACGGGGACAGTTCTGGAAACACCATATATTTT. Protein product: CASGPPNGDSSGNTIYF. The chain uses TRBV12-5 and TRBJ1-3; TRBD1 matches 7 bases. The CDR3 is 17 residues long. Per germline, CDR1 LGHNT and CDR2 FRNRAP. The trim removed 6 bases at V and 1 base at J, leaving 12 bases unmatched.

CDR3 amino acids: CASSLRAGQPNEQFF. In DNA, the CDR3 is TGCGCCAGCAGCTTGAGGGCAGGTCAACCCAATGAGCAGTTCTTC. This chain uses TRBV5-1 with TRBJ2-1; D is unclear. From germline, CDR1 is SGHRS and CDR2 YFSETQ. The V end was cut by 1 base, the J end by 6 bases, with 14 bases between. This CDR3 region has 15 residues.

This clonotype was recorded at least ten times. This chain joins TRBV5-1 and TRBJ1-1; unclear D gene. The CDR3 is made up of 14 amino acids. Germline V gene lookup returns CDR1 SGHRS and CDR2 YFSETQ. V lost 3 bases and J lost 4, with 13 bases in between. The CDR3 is CASSWTAGATEAFF. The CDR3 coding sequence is TGCGCCAGCAGCTGGACGGCTGGCGCCACTGAAGCTTTCTTT.

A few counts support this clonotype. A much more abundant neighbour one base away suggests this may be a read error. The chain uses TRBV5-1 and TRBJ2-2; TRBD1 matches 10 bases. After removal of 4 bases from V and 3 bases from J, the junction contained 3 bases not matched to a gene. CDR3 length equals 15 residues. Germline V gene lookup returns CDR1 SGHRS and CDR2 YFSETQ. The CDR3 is CASSQGQGHTGELFF. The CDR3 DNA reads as TGCGCCAGCAGCCAGGGACAGGGGCACACCGGGGAGCTGTTTTTT.

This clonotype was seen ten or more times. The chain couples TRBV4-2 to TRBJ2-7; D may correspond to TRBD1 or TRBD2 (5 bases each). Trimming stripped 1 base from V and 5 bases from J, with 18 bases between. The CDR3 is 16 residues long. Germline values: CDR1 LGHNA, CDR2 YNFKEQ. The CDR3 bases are TGTGCCAGCAGCCAAGCCGGGGCAGGTGGTCTGCACGAGCAGTACTTC. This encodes CASSQAGAGGLHEQYF.

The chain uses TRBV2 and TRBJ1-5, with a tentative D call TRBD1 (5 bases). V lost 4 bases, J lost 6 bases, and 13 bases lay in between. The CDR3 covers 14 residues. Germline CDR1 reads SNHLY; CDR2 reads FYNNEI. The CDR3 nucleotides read TGTGCCAGCAGTGTGGGGCAGAGGTTTCAGCCCCAGCATTTT. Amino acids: CASSVGQRFQPQHF.

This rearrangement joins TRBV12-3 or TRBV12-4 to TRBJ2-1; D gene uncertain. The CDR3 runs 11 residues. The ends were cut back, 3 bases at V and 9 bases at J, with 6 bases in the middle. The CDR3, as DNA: TGTGCCAGCAGTTTTTTAGGTGAGCAGTTCTTC. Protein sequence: CASSFLGEQFF.

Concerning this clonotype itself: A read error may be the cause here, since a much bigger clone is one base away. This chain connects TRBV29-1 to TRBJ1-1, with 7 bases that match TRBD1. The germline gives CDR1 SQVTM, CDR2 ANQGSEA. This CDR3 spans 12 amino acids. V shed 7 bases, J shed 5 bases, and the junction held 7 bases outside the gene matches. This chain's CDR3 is CSGEDRITEAFF. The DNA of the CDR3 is TGCAGCGGAGAGGACAGGATTACTGAAGCTTTCTTT.

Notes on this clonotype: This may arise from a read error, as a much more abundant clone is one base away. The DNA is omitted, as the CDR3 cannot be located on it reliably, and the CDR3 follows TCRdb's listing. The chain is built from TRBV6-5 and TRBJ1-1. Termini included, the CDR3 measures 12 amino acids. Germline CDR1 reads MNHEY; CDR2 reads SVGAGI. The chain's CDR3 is CASSSSGTEAFF.

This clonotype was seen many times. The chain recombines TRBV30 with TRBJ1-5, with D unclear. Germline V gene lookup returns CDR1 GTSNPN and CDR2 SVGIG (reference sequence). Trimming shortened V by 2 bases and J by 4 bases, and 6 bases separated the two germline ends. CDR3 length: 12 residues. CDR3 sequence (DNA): TGTGCCTGGAGTTCCGATAATCAGCCCCAGCATTTT. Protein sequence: CAWSSDNQPQHF.

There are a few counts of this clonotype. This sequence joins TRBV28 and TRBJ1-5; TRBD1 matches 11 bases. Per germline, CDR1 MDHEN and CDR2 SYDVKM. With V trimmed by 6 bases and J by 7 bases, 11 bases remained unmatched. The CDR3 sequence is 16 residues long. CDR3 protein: CASSHGTGGSRQPQHF. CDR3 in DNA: TGTGCCAGCAGCCACGGGACAGGGGGAAGTCGGCAGCCCCAGCATTTT. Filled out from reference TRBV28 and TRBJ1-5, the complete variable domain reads DVKVTQSSRYLVKRTGEKVFLECVQDMDHENMFWYRQDPGLGLRLIYFSYDVKMKEKGDIPEGYSVSREKKERFSLILESASTNQTSMYLCASSHGTGGSRQPQHFGDGTRLSIL.

CDR3 region: CASSSDRTGPYGYTF. DNA of the CDR3: TGTGCCAGCAGCTCAGATCGGACAGGGCCCTATGGCTACACCTTC. The chain combines TRBV11-2 with TRBJ1-2, with 8 nucleotides matching TRBD1. Trimming at V came to 4 bases and at J to 4 bases, leaving 8 bases not matched to a gene. Per germline, CDR1 SGHAT and CDR2 FQNNGV. The CDR3 length is 15 residues. Combining the CDR3 with reference TRBV11-2 and TRBJ1-2 gives the whole variable domain EAGVAQSPRYKIIEKRQSVAFWCNPISGHATLYWYQQILGQGPKLLIQFQNNGVVDDSQLPKDRFSAERLKGVDSTLKIQPAKLEDSAVYLCASSSDRTGPYGYTFGSGTRLTVV.

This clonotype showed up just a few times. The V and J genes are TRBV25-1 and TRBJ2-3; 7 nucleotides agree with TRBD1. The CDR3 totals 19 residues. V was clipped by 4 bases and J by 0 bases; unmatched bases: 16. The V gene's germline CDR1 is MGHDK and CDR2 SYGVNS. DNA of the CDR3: TGTGCCAGCAGTGCACACCGGGACAGAAGGCCAACAAGCACAGATACGCAGTATTTT. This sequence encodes CASSAHRDRRPTSTDTQYF. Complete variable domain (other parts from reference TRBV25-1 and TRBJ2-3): EADIYQTPRYLVIGTGKKITLECSQTMGHDKMYWYQQDPGMELHLIHYSYGVNSTEKGDLSSESTVSRIRTEHFPLTLESARPSHTSQYLCASSAHRDRRPTSTDTQYFGPGTRLTVL.

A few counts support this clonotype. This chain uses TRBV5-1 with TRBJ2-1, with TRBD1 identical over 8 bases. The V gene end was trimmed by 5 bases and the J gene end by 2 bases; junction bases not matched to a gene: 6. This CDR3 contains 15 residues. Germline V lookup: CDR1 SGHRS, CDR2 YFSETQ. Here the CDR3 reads CASRYAGGPYNEQFF. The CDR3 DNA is TGCGCCAGCAGGTATGCAGGGGGCCCCTACAATGAGCAGTTCTTC.

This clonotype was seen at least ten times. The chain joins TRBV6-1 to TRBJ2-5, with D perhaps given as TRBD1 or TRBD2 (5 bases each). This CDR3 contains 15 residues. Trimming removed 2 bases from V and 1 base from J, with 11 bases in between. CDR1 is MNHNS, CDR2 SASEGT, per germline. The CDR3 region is CASSEIAGTQETQYF. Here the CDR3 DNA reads TGTGCCAGCAGTGAAATAGCAGGGACCCAAGAGACCCAGTACTTC.

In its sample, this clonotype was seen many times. The CDR3 DNA reads as TGCAGTGGGGGGGGGCCCTACGAGCAGTACTTC. It encodes CSGGGPYEQYF. This chain connects TRBV20-1 to TRBJ2-7, with D maybe TRBD2 (7 bases). Looked up from germline, CDR1 is DFQATT and CDR2 is SNEGSKA (reference sequence). The germline V and J ends were trimmed by 7 bases and 2 bases, with 9 bases remaining between them. The CDR3 loop spans 11 amino acids.

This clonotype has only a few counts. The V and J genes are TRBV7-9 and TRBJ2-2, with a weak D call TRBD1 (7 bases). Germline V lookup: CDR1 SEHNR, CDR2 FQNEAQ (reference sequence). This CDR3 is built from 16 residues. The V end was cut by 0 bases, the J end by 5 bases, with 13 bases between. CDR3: CASSLAAAGGTGELFF. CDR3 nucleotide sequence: TGTGCCAGCAGCTTAGCGGCGGCAGGGGGGACCGGGGAGCTGTTTTTT. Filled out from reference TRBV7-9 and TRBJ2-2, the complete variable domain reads DTGVSQNPRHKITKRGQNVTFRCDPISEHNRLYWYRQTLGQGPEFLTYFQNEAQLEKSRLLSDRFSAERPKGSFSTLEIQRTEQGDSAMYLCASSLAAAGGTGELFFGEGSRLTVL.

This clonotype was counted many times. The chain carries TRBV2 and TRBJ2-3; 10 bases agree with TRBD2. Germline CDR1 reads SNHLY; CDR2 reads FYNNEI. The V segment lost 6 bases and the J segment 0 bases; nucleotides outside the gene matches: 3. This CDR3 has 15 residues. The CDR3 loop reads CASSLGLASTDTQYF. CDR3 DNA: TGTGCCAGCAGCCTGGGACTAGCGAGCACAGATACGCAGTATTTT.

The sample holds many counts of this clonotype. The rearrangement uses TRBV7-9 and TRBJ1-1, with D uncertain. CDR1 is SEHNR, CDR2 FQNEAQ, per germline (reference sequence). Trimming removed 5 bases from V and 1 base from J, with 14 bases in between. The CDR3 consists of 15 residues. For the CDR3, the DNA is TGTGCCAGCAGCGTGGGCCCTAGCCAGAACACTGAAGCTTTCTTT. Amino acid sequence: CASSVGPSQNTEAFF.

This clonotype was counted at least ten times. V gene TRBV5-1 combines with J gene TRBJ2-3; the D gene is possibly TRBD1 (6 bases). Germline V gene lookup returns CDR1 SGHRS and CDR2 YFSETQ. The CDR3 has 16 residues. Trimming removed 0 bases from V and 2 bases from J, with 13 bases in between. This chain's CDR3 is CASSLGVQGNTDTQYF. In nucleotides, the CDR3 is TGCGCCAGCAGCTTGGGTGTTCAGGGGAACACAGATACGCAGTATTTT. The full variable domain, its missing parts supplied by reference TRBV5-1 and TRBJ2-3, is KAGVTQTPRYLIKTRGQQVTLSCSPISGHRSVSWYQQTPGQGLQFLFEYFSETQRNKGNFPGRFSGRQFSNSRSEMNVSTLELGDSALYLCASSLGVQGNTDTQYFGPGTRLTVL.